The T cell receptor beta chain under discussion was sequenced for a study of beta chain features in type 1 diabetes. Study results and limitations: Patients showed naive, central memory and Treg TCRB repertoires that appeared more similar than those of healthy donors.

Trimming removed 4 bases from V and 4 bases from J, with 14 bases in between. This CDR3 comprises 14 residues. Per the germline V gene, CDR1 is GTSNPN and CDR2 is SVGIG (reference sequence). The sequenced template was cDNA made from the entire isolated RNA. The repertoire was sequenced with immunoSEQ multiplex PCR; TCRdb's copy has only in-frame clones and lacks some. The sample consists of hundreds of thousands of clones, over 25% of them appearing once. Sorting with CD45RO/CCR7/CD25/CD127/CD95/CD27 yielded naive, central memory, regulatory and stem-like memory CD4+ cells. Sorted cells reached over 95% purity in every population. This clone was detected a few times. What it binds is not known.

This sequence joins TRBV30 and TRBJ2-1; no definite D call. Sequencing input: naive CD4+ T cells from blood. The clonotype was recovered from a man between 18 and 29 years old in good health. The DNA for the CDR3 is TGTGCCTGGACCGACGAACCTACATACAATGAGCAGTTCTTC. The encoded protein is CAWTDEPTYNEQFF.